This T cell receptor (beta chain) is drawn from a study of OX40 agonist ivuxolimab in advanced cancers. Deletions cut 6 bases from V and 8 bases from J, with 11 bases between. The CDR3 has 12 amino acids. Looked up from germline, CDR1 is MNHEY and CDR2 is SMNVEV (reference sequence). Using immunoSEQ multiplex PCR, the repertoire was profiled, and TCRdb retains in-frame clones only, with some absent. The data show around 11,000 clones, with just under 80% seen just once and about 15% held by the top ten. This chain connects TRBV27 to TRBJ2-1; no firm D call. The receptor comes from an adult with an advanced solid tumor such as melanoma, head and neck, liver or kidney cancer. Sequences were derived from CD4+ or CD8+ T cells sorted from blood, sampled in a trial of the OX40 agonist ivuxolimab. The CDR3 sequence is CASSSIKDEQFF. The DNA of the CDR3 is TGTGCCAGCAGCTCAATCAAGGATGAGCAGTTCTTC.